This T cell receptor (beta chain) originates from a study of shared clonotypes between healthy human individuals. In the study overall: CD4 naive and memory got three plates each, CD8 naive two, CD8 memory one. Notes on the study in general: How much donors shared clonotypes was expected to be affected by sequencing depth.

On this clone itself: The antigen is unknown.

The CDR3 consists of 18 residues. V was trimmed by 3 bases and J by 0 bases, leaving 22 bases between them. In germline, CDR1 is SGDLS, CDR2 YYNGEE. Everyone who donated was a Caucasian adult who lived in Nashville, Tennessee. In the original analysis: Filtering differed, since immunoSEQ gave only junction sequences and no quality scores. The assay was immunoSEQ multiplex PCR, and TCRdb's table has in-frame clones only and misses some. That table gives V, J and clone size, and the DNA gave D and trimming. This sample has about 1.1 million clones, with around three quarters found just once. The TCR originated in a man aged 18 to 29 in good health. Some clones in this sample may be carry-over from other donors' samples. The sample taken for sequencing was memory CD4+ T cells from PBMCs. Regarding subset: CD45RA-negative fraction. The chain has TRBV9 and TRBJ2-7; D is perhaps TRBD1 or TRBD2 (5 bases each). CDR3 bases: TGTGCCAGCAGCGGACGGGACCCCGTCGACTACAGCTCCTACGAGCAGTACTTC. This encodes CASSGRDPVDYSSYEQYF.